This paragraph covers one T cell receptor (beta chain) sequence. The target antigen is unknown. This sample is drawn from a study of beta chain features in type 1 diabetes. Background on the study: Age and gender were similar between patients and healthy donors, as were cell yields.

The germline V gene encodes CDR1 SGHRS and CDR2 YFSETQ. Trimming cost V 7 bases and J 2 bases; bases outside gene matches: 5. The CDR3 is 14 residues long. Sequencing targeted expressed TCRB transcripts, as all isolated RNA had been reverse transcribed. Using immunoSEQ multiplex PCR, the repertoire was profiled, and TCRdb retains in-frame clones only, with some absent. Of 150,000 or so clones in the sample, about 51% were seen once. Study-level findings and limits: Any HLA-type effect on TCRB rearrangement remained unresolved here. It was possible that PCR favored shorter templates, equally so in patients and controls.

V and J are TRBV5-1 and TRBJ1-3, with TRBD1 identical over 8 bases. The receptor was derived from a young man in good health. The sequenced sample consisted of Tregs from blood. Written as DNA, the CDR3 is TGCGCCAGCCGAGCACAGGGGGCTGGAAACACCATATATTTT. As protein: CASRAQGAGNTIYF. The variable domain in full, with the rest retrieved from reference TRBV5-1 and TRBJ1-3, is KAGVTQTPRYLIKTRGQQVTLSCSPISGHRSVSWYQQTPGQGLQFLFEYFSETQRNKGNFPGRFSGRQFSNSRSEMNVSTLELGDSALYLCASRAQGAGNTIYFGEGSWLTVV.